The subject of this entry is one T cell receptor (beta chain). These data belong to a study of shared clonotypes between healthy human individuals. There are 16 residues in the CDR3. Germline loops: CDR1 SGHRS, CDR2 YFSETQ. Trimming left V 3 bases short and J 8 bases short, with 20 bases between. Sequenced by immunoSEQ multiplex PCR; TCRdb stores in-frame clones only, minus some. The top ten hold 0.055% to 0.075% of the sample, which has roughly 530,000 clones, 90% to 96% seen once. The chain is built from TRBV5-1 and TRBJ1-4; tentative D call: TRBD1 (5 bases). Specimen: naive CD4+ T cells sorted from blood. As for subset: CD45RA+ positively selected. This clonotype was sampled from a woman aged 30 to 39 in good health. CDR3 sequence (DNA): TGCGCCAGCAGCTCAACGGTAACGGGGGTGAAGGAAAAACTGTTTTTT. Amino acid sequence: CASSSTVTGVKEKLFF.